These 11 T cell receptor beta chains were all obtained from the same sample, sequenced in a study of blood T cell repertoires in COVID-19. Sequenced by immunoSEQ multiplex PCR; TCRdb stores in-frame clones only, minus some. The sample lists 61,000 or so clones, around 90% occurring once. The sequencing sample was made of peripheral blood. The source is a woman over 75 with active COVID-19.

The CDR3, as DNA: TGTGCCAGCAGGCCGACAGGGGGGGTGAATGAGCAGTTCTTC. Translating it yields CASRPTGGVNEQFF. This chain joins TRBV28 and TRBJ2-1; TRBD1 matches 9 bases. V was clipped by 6 bases and J by 7 bases; unmatched bases: 7. The CDR3 is made up of 14 amino acids. Germline V gives CDR1 MDHEN, CDR2 SYDVKM.

The CDR3 DNA follows: TGTGCCAGCAGCTCGGGACTTAATCGATATACTGAAGCTTTCTTT. Its protein is CASSSGLNRYTEAFF. The chain combines TRBV5-6 with TRBJ1-1; tentative D call: TRBD1 (5 bases). Germline V gives CDR1 SGHDT, CDR2 YYEEEE. The V end was cut by 3 bases, the J end by 5 bases, with 17 bases between. The CDR3 has 15 residues.

The V gene is TRBV25-1, the J gene TRBJ2-3; D ambiguous. The germline V and J ends were trimmed by 8 bases and 4 bases, with 7 bases remaining between them. CDR1 MGHDK and CDR2 SYGVNS come from the germline V gene. The CDR3 is made up of 11 amino acids. The chain's CDR3 is CASRYSDTQYF. CDR3 bases: TGTGCCAGCCGCTACTCAGATACGCAGTATTTT.

The V gene is TRBV9, the J gene TRBJ1-1; D not resolved. The length of the CDR3 is 14 residues. Trimming shortened V by 0 bases and J by 1 base, and 7 bases separated the two germline ends. The germline V gene encodes CDR1 SGDLS and CDR2 YYNGEE. The CDR3: CASSVEPRNTEAFF. CDR3 sequence (DNA): TGTGCCAGCAGCGTAGAGCCCCGGAACACTGAAGCTTTCTTT.

V usage is TRBV7-9 and J usage is TRBJ2-3; 12 nucleotides match TRBD1. The junction had 3 bases not matched to a gene; V was cut back by 1 base and J by 1 base. The germline V gene encodes CDR1 SEHNR and CDR2 FQNEAQ (reference sequence). The CDR3 is made up of 17 amino acids. CDR3 residues: CASSLVGTGGGTDTQYF. CDR3 coding DNA: TGTGCCAGCAGCTTAGTGGGGACAGGGGGCGGCACAGATACGCAGTATTTT.

The chain joins TRBV5-1 to TRBJ2-5; the match to TRBD2 covers 15 bases. This CDR3 is 15 amino acids long. The V gene end was trimmed by 4 bases and the J gene end by 5 bases; junction bases not matched to a gene: 3. Per germline, CDR1 SGHRS and CDR2 YFSETQ. CDR3 sequence reads: CASSPGLAGGETQYF. The DNA of the CDR3 is TGCGCCAGCAGCCCGGGACTAGCGGGGGGTGAGACCCAGTACTTC.

This clone has just a few counts. This chain joins TRBV2 and TRBJ2-7; weak D call: TRBD1 (6 bases). Germline V gene lookup returns CDR1 SNHLY and CDR2 FYNNEI. The CDR3 sequence is 13 residues long. V shed 4 bases and J shed 4 bases, with 11 bases lying between them. CDR3 sequence: CASSVGRGYEQYF. CDR3 in DNA: TGTGCCAGCAGTGTAGGAAGGGGGTACGAGCAGTACTTC.

The chain uses TRBV28 and TRBJ1-2; TRBD1 might be the D (5 bases). Germline V gene data show CDR1 as MDHEN and CDR2 as SYDVKM. V was clipped by 5 bases and J by 2 bases, with 15 bases between them. The CDR3 contains 15 residues. The CDR3 spells CASSPPTVLNYGYTF. CDR3 nucleotides: TGTGCCAGCAGTCCACCGACAGTTTTGAACTATGGCTACACCTTC.

The gene calls are TRBV9 and TRBJ2-7; D possibly corresponds to TRBD1 (5 bases). The CDR3 has 15 amino acids. Germline assignment: CDR1 SGDLS and CDR2 YYNGEE. Trimming shortened V by 0 bases and J by 6 bases, and 16 bases separated the two germline ends. The CDR3, as DNA: TGTGCCAGCAGCGTAGGTTTGTTACAGGCTGGCGAGCAGTACTTC. It encodes CASSVGLLQAGEQYF.

The chain links TRBV3-1 (or the pseudogene TRBV3-2) to TRBJ2-6; TRBD1 is a possible D gene (5 bases). With 2 bases removed from V and 0 bases from J, the gap between germline ends came to 8 bases. The CDR3 totals 16 residues. The germline CDR1 and CDR2 sequences are LGHDT and YNNKEL (reference sequence). Here the CDR3 reads CASSQLDSSGANVLTF. CDR3 bases: TGTGCCAGCAGCCAACTAGACAGCTCTGGGGCCAACGTCCTGACTTTC.

This rearrangement joins TRBV9 to TRBJ1-2; D unresolved. Trimming took off 0 bases at V and 3 bases at J, with 9 bases between the two ends. The CDR3 loop spans 14 amino acids. Germline values: CDR1 SGDLS, CDR2 YYNGEE. The CDR3 here is CASSVDGEYYGYTF. CDR3 coding DNA: TGTGCCAGCAGCGTAGATGGGGAGTACTATGGCTACACCTTC.